The 17 T cell receptor beta chains reported below all come from one sample, sequenced in a study of identical twins. TCRdb re-called the 5' RACE reads with MiXCR, one entry per CDR3 protein. The repertoire holds 500,000 or so distinct CDR3 sequences, around 15% seen once, with approximately 0.98% in the top ten. The data were also submitted as part of a second study, on yellow fever vaccine responses in identical twins.

Material: CD4+ T cells sorted from blood. The source is a woman aged 18-29 years in good health.

This clonotype was observed a few times. This sequence joins TRBV7-2 and TRBJ2-7; D is unclear. CDR1 and CDR2 (germline): SGHTA, FQGNSA. The CDR3 sequence is 15 residues long. Trimming removed 0 bases from V and 2 bases from J, with 11 bases in between. The CDR3: CASSLARTATYEQYF. The CDR3 DNA reads TGTGCCAGCAGCTTAGCTCGGACGGCTACCTACGAGCAGTACTTC.

This clonotype was picked up many times. This chain joins TRBV29-1 and TRBJ1-1, with a weak D call TRBD1 (5 bases). V was pared by 1 base and J by 10 bases, with 16 bases between. Germline lookup yields CDR1 SQVTM and CDR2 ANQGSEA. The CDR3 contains 13 residues. Written as DNA, the CDR3 is TGCAGCGTTGAAGCCAGGGCCGCTGGGGGAGCTTTCTTT. Its translation is CSVEARAAGGAFF.

This sequence joins TRBV25-1 and TRBJ2-5; tentative D call: TRBD1 (6 bases). In germline, CDR1 is MGHDK, CDR2 SYGVNS. The CDR3 length is 15 residues. The V and J ends lost 5 bases and 5 bases respectively, with 18 bases between them. The CDR3 DNA is TGTGCCAGCAGTTCCAAGACAGGAGTCGGGGAGACCCAGTACTTC. Amino acids: CASSSKTGVGETQYF.

The J gene is TRBJ2-7, the V gene TRBV20-1; D not certain. The CDR3 runs 15 residues. V shed 8 bases and J shed 3 bases, with 23 bases lying between them. Germline CDR1 and CDR2: DFQATT and SNEGSKA (reference sequence). CDR3 amino acids: CSPLLTRGPNYEQYF. In nucleotides, the CDR3 is TGCAGTCCCCTCCTCACCCGCGGCCCAAACTACGAGCAGTACTTC.

The rearrangement uses TRBV10-3 and TRBJ2-7, with D perhaps TRBD2 (6 bases). Trimming left V 4 bases short and J 4 bases short, with 11 bases between. Germline CDR1 is ENHRY and CDR2 is SYGVKD. The CDR3 spans 13 residues. In DNA form, the CDR3 reads TGTGCCATCAGTGGAGCGGGCGGGTACGAGCAGTACTTC. This codes for CAISGAGGYEQYF.

The chain is built from TRBV5-8 and TRBJ2-1, with D uncertain. CDR1 is SGHTS, CDR2 YDEGEE, per germline. The CDR3 sequence is 16 residues long. V lost 0 bases and J 0 bases, leaving 10 bases between the germline ends. Written as DNA, the CDR3 is TGTGCCAGCAGCTTGGTTACTTTCAGCTCCTACAATGAGCAGTTCTTC. This sequence encodes CASSLVTFSSYNEQFF.

This clonotype was observed a few times. J is TRBJ2-5 and V is TRBV29-1; D may be TRBD2 (6 bases). The germline V gene encodes CDR1 SQVTM and CDR2 ANQGSEA. The ends were cut back, 4 bases at V and 5 bases at J, with 11 bases in the middle. CDR3 size: 12 residues. The CDR3 sequence: CSVVEGSETQYF. CDR3 nucleotide sequence: TGCAGCGTTGTGGAGGGAAGTGAGACCCAGTACTTC.

This clonotype turned up a few times. The chain links TRBV4-1 to TRBJ2-1; the match to TRBD2 covers 9 bases. With 0 bases clipped from V and 9 bases from J, the junction kept 6 bases outside the gene matches. The CDR3 has 15 amino acids. Germline CDR1 reads MGHRA; CDR2 reads YSYEKL. CDR3 sequence reads: CASSQDRTAGGEQFF. CDR3 nucleotide sequence: TGCGCCAGCAGCCAAGATCGGACAGCGGGGGGTGAGCAGTTCTTC.

The chain recombines TRBV11-2 with TRBJ2-1, with 10 nucleotides matching TRBD2. The germline gives CDR1 SGHAT, CDR2 FQNNGV. Losses at the gene ends were 6 bases for V and 10 bases for J; bases not matched to a gene: 9. This CDR3 has 14 amino acids. In DNA form, the CDR3 reads TGTGCCAGCAGTCAAGCGGGAGGGCCACCAGAGCAGTTCTTC. Its translation is CASSQAGGPPEQFF.

The rearrangement uses TRBV6-5 and TRBJ1-1, with D perhaps TRBD1 (5 bases). Per the germline V gene, CDR1 is MNHEY and CDR2 is SVGAGI. The germline V and J ends were trimmed by 5 bases and 5 bases, with 18 bases remaining between them. The CDR3 consists of 15 residues. The CDR3 is CASSIPPTAGTEAFF. CDR3 bases: TGTGCCAGCAGTATACCGCCGACAGCGGGGACTGAAGCTTTCTTT.

The V call is TRBV12-5, the J call TRBJ2-5, with D uncertain. This CDR3 spans 11 amino acids. Between the trimmed V and J ends, which lost 6 bases and 1 base, there was a span of 3 bases. Germline V gene sequence: CDR1 LGHNT, CDR2 FRNRAP. The CDR3 loop reads CASGLQETQYF. DNA of the CDR3: TGTGCTAGTGGACTCCAAGAGACCCAGTACTTC.

This clonotype appeared a few times. The chain recombines TRBV5-6 with TRBJ2-7; 9 bases agree with TRBD1. V gave up 4 bases and J gave up 10 bases; unmatched junction bases: 6. CDR1 is SGHDT, CDR2 YYEEEE, per germline. This CDR3 has 12 amino acids. The CDR3 nucleotides read TGTGCCAGCAGCCCTACAGGGGGCCAACAGTACTTC. It specifies CASSPTGGQQYF.

The CDR3 loop reads CSVPTSQGSYGYTF. CDR3 DNA sequence: TGCAGCGTACCAACCTCACAGGGGTCCTATGGCTACACCTTC. The gene calls are TRBV29-1 and TRBJ1-2, with 7 bases lining up with TRBD1. The CDR3 totals 14 residues. With V trimmed by 6 bases and J by 4 bases, 11 bases remained unmatched. Germline V gene sequence: CDR1 SQVTM, CDR2 ANQGSEA.

This clonotype came up a few times. V is TRBV27 and J is TRBJ2-1, with D possibly matching TRBD1 (7 bases). CDR1 is MNHEY, CDR2 SMNVEV, per germline (reference sequence). This CDR3 spans 15 amino acids. Trimming cost V 5 bases and J 7 bases, with 18 bases left between them. CDR3 residues: CASSAQGLRGNEQFF. CDR3 DNA sequence: TGTGCCAGCAGTGCACAGGGGCTTCGGGGGAATGAGCAGTTCTTC.

A few counts support this clonotype. The rearrangement joins TRBV19 to TRBJ2-1; TRBD1 matches at 7 bases. The V segment lost 5 bases and the J segment 2 bases; nucleotides outside the gene matches: 3. The CDR3 sequence is 14 residues long. Germline assignment: CDR1 LNHDA and CDR2 SQIVND (reference sequence). CDR3 sequence: CASSRDRAYNEQFF. Here the CDR3 DNA reads TGTGCCAGTAGTCGAGACAGGGCCTACAATGAGCAGTTCTTC.

A few counts support this clonotype. This chain joins TRBV20-1 and TRBJ1-4, with D unresolved. Trimming took off 3 bases at V and 8 bases at J, with 13 bases between the two ends. The CDR3 length is 13 residues. Germline CDR1 is DFQATT and CDR2 is SNEGSKA (reference sequence). CDR3 nucleotide sequence: TGCAGTGCTAGTCGGTCTGGAGGGGAAAAACTGTTTTTT. This codes for CSASRSGGEKLFF.

The rearrangement joins TRBV12-3 or TRBV12-4 to TRBJ2-5, with 9 bases matching TRBD1. Germline trimming cut 5 bases from V and 2 bases from J; bases unmatched to any gene: 6. CDR3 length: 15 amino acids. The CDR3 reads CASSTRGTGQETQYF. For the CDR3, the DNA is TGTGCCAGCAGTACTCGCGGGACAGGGCAAGAGACCCAGTACTTC.